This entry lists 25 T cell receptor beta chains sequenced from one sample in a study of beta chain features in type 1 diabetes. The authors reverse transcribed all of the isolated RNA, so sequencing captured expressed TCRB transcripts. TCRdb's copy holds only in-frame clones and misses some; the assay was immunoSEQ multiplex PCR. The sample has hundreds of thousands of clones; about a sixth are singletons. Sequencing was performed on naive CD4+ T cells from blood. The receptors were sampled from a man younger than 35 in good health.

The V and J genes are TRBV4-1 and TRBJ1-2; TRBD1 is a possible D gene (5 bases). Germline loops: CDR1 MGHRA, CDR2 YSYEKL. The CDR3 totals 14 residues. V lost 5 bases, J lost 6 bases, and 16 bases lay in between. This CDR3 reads CASSNRDSNDGYTF. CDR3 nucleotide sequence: TGCGCCAGCAGCAACCGTGACAGTAATGATGGCTACACCTTC.

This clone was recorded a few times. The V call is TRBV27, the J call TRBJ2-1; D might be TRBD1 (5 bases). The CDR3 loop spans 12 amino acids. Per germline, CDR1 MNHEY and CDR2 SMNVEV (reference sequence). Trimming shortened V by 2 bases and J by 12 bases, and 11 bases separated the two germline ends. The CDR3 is CASSLKGFGQFF. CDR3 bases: TGTGCCAGCAGTTTAAAGGGGTTCGGGCAGTTCTTC.

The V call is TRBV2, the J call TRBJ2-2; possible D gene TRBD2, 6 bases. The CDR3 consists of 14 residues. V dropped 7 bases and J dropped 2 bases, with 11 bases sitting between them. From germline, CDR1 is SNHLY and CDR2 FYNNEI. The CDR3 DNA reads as TGTGCCAGCAAACTAGCAATAAACACCGGGGAGCTGTTTTTT. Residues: CASKLAINTGELFF.

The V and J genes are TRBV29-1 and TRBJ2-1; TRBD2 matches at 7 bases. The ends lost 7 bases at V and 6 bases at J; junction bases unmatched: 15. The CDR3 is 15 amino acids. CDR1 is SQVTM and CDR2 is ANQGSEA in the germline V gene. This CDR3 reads CSAADGRGRGNEQFF. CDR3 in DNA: TGCAGCGCCGCCGACGGGCGGGGGAGAGGCAATGAGCAGTTCTTC.

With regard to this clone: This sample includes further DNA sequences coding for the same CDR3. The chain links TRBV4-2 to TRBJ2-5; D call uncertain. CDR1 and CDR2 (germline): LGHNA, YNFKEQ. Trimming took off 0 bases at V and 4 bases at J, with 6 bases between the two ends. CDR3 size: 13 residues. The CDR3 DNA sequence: TGTGCCAGCAGCCAAGATCGGCGAGAGACCCAGTACTTC. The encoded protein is CASSQDRRETQYF.

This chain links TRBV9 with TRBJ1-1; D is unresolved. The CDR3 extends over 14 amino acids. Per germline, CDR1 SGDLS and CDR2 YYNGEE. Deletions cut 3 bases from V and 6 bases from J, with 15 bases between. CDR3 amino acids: CASSGGKARAEAFF. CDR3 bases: TGTGCCAGCAGCGGAGGGAAGGCGCGGGCTGAAGCTTTCTTT.

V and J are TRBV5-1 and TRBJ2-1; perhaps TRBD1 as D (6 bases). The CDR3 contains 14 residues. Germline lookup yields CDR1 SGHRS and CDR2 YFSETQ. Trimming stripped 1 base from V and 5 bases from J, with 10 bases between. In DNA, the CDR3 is TGCGCCAGCAGCTTGAATCACAGGGACAATGAGCAGTTCTTC. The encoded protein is CASSLNHRDNEQFF.

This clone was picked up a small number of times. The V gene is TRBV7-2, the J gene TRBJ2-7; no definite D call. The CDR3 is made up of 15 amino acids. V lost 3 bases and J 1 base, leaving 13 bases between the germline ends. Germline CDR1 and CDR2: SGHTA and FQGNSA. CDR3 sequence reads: CASSFPRSFSYEQYF. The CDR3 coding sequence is TGTGCCAGCAGCTTCCCGCGTTCTTTTTCCTACGAGCAGTACTTC.

CDR3: CASSSGSWDEQYF. The CDR3 nucleotides read TGTGCCAGCAGTTCCGGGTCTTGGGACGAGCAGTACTTC. The rearrangement joins TRBV28 to TRBJ2-7; no clear D gene. The CDR3 contains 13 residues. V gave up 4 bases and J gave up 5 bases, with 12 bases separating them. Germline V gene sequence: CDR1 MDHEN, CDR2 SYDVKM. Using reference TRBV28 and TRBJ2-7 for the parts outside the CDR3, the full variable domain is DVKVTQSSRYLVKRTGEKVFLECVQDMDHENMFWYRQDPGLGLRLIYFSYDVKMKEKGDIPEGYSVSREKKERFSLILESASTNQTSMYLCASSSGSWDEQYFGPGTRLTVT.

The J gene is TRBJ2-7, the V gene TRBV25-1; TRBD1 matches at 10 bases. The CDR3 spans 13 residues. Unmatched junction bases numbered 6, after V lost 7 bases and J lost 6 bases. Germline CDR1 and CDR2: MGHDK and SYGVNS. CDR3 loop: CASKGQGRSEQYF. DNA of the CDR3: TGTGCCAGCAAGGGACAGGGGCGGTCCGAGCAGTACTTC.

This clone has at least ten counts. CDR3 region: CATRPSGNTIYF. The CDR3 DNA follows: TGTGCCACACGGCCCTCTGGAAACACCATATATTTT. The chain joins TRBV10-3 to TRBJ1-3; D remains unclear. The length of the CDR3 is 12 residues. Germline V gene data show CDR1 as ENHRY and CDR2 as SYGVKD. Trimming cost V 10 bases and J 0 bases, with 7 bases left between them.

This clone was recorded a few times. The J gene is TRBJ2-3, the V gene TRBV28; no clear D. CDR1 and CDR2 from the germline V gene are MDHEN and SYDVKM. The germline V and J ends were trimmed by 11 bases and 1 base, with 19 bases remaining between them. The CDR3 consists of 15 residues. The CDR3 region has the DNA TGTGCCTCTGGCACGGCAGGCACCGGCACAGATACGCAGTATTTT. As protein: CASGTAGTGTDTQYF.

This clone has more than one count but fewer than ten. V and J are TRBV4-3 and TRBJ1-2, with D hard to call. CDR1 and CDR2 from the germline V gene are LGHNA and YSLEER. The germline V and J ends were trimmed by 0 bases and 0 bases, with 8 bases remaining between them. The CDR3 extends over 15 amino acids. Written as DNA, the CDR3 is TGCGCCAGCAGCCAAGAGGCCTTATCTAACTATGGCTACACCTTC. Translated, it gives CASSQEALSNYGYTF.

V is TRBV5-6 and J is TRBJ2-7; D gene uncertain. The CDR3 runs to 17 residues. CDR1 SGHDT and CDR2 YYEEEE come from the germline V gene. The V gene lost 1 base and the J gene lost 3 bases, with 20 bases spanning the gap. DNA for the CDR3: TGTGCCAGCAGCTTGACCGGAAAAAGGCAGGTTGACTACGAGCAGTACTTC. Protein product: CASSLTGKRQVDYEQYF. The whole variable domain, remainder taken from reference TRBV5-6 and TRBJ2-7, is DAGVTQSPTHLIKTRGQQVTLRCSPKSGHDTVSWYQQALGQGPQFIFQYYEEEERQRGNFPDRFSGHQFPNYSSELNVNALLLGDSALYLCASSLTGKRQVDYEQYFGPGTRLTVT.

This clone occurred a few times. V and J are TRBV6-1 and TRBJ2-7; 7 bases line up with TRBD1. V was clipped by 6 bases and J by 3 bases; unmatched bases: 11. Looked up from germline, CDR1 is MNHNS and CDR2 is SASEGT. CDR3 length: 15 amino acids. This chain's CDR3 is CASRGDRVLRYEQYF. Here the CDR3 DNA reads TGTGCCAGCAGGGGCGACAGGGTACTTCGCTACGAGCAGTACTTC.

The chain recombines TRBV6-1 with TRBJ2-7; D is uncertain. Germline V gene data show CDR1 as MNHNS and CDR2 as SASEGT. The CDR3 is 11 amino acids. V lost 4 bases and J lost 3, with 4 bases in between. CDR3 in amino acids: CASSVHYEQYF. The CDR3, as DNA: TGTGCCAGCAGTGTCCACTACGAGCAGTACTTC.

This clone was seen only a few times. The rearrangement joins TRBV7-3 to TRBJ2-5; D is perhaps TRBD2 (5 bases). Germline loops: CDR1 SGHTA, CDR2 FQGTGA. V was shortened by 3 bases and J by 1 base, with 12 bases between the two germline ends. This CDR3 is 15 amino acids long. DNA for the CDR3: TGTGCCAGCAGCTTGGGGTTAGCGATCCAAGAGACCCAGTACTTC. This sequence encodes CASSLGLAIQETQYF.

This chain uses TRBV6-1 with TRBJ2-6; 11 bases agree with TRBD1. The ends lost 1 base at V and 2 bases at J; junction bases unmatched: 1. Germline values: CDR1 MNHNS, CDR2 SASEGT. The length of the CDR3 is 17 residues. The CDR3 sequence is CASSEGTGGAGANVLTF. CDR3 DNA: TGTGCCAGCAGTGAAGGGACAGGGGGCGCTGGGGCCAACGTCCTGACTTTC.

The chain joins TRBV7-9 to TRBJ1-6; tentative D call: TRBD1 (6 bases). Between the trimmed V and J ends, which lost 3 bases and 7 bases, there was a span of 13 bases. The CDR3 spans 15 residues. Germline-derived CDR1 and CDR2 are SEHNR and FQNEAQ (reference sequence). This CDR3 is CASSLSGGANSPLHF. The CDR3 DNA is TGTGCCAGCAGCTTGTCGGGGGGCGCCAATTCACCCCTCCACTTT.

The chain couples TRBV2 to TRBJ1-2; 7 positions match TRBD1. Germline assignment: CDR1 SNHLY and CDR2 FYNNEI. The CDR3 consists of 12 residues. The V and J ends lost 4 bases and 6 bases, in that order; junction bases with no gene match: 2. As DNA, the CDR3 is TGTGCCAGCAGTGTACAGGGGAATGGCTACACCTTC. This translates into CASSVQGNGYTF.

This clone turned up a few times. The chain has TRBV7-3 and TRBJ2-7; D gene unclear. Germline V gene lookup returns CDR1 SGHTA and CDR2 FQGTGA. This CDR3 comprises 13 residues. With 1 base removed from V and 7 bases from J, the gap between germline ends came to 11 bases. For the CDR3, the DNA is TGTGCCAGCAGCTTAATTCCGGACGGGGAGCAGTACTTC. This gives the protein CASSLIPDGEQYF.

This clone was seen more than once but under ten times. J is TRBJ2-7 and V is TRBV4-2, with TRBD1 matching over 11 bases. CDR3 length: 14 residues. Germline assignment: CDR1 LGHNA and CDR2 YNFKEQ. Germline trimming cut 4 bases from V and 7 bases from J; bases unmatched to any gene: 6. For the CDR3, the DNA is TGTGCCAGCAGCCCTCGGACAGGGGGCAGGGAGCAGTACTTC. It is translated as CASSPRTGGREQYF.

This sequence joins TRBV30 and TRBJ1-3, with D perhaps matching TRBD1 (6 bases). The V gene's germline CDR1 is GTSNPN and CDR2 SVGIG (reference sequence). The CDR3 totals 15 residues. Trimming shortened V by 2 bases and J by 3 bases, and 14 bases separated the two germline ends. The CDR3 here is CAWSTRGSLGNTIYF. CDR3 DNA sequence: TGTGCCTGGAGTACCAGGGGCAGCCTTGGAAACACCATATATTTT.

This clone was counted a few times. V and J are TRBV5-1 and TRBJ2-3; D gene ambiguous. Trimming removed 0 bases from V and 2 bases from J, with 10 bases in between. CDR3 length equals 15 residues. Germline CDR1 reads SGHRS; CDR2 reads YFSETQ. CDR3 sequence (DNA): TGCGCCAGCAGCTTGGGGACCGAGTACACAGATACGCAGTATTTT. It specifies CASSLGTEYTDTQYF.

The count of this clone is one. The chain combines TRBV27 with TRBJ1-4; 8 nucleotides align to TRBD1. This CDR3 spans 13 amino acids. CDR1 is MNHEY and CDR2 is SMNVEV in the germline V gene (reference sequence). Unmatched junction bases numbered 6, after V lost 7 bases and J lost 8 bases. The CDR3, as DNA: TGTGCCAGCACTAGGACAGGGCTAGAAAAACTGTTTTTT. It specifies CASTRTGLEKLFF.